Presented here are 3 T cell receptor beta chains from one specimen sequenced in a study of monozygotic twins with inflammatory bowel disease. TCRdb re-called the 5' RACE reads and catalogs CDR3 proteins one per entry, DNA excluded. The ten top clones account for about 8%, within a sample of some 90,000 distinct CDR3 sequences. Sample: blood. These receptors were collected from a human donor with ulcerative colitis or Crohn's disease, or a healthy co-twin of an affected twin (not recorded which).

The chain is built from TRBV18 and TRBJ2-2. The CDR3 length is 14 residues. The germline gives CDR1 KGHSH, CDR2 LQKENI. The CDR3 here is CASSPWGRTGELFF.

The chain has TRBV4-1 and TRBJ2-1; TCRdb reports TRBD2, a call that lacks DNA to check it against. Germline-derived CDR1 and CDR2 are MGHRA and YSYEKL. There are 17 residues in the CDR3. The CDR3 spells CASSQADMGLLYNEQFF.

The chain carries TRBV20-1 and TRBJ2-4; TCRdb indicates TRBD1, and absent DNA this call remains unverified. Germline CDR1 DFQATT, CDR2 SNEGSKA (reference sequence). This CDR3 region has 18 residues. The CDR3 is CSARDALFWRGAKNIQYF.